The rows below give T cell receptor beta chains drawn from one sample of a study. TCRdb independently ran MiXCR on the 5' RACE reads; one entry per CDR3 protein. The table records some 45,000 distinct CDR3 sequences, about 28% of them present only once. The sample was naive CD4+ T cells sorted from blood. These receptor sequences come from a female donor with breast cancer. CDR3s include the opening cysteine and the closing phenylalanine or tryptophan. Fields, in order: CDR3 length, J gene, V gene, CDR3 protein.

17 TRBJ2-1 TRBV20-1 CSAAGTTFTLGYNEQFF
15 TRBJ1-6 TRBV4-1 CASSQDRFYNSPLHF
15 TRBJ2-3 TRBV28 CASRDRGGWTDTQYF
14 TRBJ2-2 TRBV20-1 CSAYRLVATGELFF
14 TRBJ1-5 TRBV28 CASSFRGGNQPQHF
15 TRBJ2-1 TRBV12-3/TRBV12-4 CASSRSGIRNSEQFF
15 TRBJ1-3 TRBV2 CASTPTGLRGNTIYF
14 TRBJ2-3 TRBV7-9 CASSLAGALPWQYF
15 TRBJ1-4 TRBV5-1 CASSLTEAAPGKLFF
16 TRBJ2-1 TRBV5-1 CASRRSGAVSYNEQFF
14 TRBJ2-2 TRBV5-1 CASSTLYHTGELFF
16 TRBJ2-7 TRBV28 CASSTFGNPRRYEQYF
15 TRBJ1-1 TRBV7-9 CASSSPGARAAEAFF
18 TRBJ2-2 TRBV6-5 CASSYSGTGGFDTGELFF
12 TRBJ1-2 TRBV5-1 CASSTDRGEYTF
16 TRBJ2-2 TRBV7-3 CASSLGAGSNTGELVF
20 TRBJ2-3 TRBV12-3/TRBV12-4 CASSLTNPEQGKFGTDTQYF
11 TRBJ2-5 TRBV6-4 CASRTWETQYF
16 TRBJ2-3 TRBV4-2 CASSQDGGGNTDTQYF
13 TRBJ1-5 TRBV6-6 CASREGVGQPQHF
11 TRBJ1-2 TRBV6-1 CASAVGYGYTF
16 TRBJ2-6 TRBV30 CAWTGQGARGANVLTF
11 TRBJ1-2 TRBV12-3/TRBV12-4 CASRRDVGYTF
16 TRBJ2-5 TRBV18 CASSPRDRGRGETQYF
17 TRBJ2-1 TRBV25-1 CASSEYQGLAESNEQFF
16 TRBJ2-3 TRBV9 CASSVASGGSMDTQYF
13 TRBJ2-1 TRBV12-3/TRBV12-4 CASTSSAYNEQFF
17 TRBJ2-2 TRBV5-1 CASSLMSPLTNTGELFF
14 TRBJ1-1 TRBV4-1 CASSQPTMNTEAFF
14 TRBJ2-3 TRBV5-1 CASSLGAGEDTQYF
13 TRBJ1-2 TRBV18 CASSREGPGGYTF
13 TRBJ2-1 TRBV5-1 CASSLTGDNEQFF
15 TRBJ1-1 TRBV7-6 CASSLSGQLNTEAFF
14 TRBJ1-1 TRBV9 CASSPEQFRSQAFF
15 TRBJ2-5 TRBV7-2 CASSLEVAAGRTQYF
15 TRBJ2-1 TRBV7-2 CASSLGLGPYNEQFF
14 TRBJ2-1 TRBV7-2 CASSFGTANNEQFF
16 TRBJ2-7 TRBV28 CASSLRGGWASYEQYF
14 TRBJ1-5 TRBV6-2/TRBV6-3 CTSSNRRYNQPQHF
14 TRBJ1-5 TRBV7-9 CASSPGTGNQPQHF
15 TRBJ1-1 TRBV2 CASSENGVPGPEAFF
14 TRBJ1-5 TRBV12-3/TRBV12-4 CASSLDPQDQPQHF
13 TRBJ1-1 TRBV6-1 CASSEEEFTEAFF
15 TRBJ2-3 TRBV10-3 CAISPGGQSTDTQYF
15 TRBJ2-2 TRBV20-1 CSARSSGGNTGELFF
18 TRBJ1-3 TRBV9 CASSVAPSADRDGNTIYF
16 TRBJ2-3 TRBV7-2 CASSLNSRGGVDTQYF
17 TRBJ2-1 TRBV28 CASSPAGLAEGWNEQFF
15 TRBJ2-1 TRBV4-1 CASSQRLAGGNEQFF
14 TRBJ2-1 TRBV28 CASKSGTVSNEQFF
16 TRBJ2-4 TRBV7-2 CVSSLGRAIAKNIQYF